These T cell receptor beta chains were read from a single sample in a study of blood T cells in healthy people across ages. TCRdb reprocessed the 5' RACE reads via MiXCR and lists one record per CDR3 protein. Counted here are hundreds of thousands of distinct CDR3 sequences, 35% to 50% occurring once; the ten biggest clones make up approximately 31%. Sample: blood. These receptors were collected from an older man in good health. CDR3s include the opening cysteine and the closing phenylalanine or tryptophan. Fields, in order: clone size, D gene, J gene, V gene, CDR3 length, CDR3 protein, CDR3 DNA. A D gene is named only where the DNA matches it firmly. Size tells how often a clone was seen (once, few, many) or the class of an expanded clone, and some rows leave it out.

size: -
D: -
J: TRBJ1-3
V: TRBV28
length: 16
CDR3: CASSSIRGVGGNTIYF
DNA: TGTGCCAGCAGTTCGATTCGGGGGGTCGGTGGAAACACCATATATTTT

size: many
D: TRBD2
J: TRBJ2-5
V: TRBV2
length: 13
CDR3: CASRGSGGETQYF
DNA: TGTGCCAGCAGAGGGTCCGGGGGGGAGACCCAGTACTTC

size: -
D: -
J: TRBJ2-7
V: TRBV7-2
length: 14
CDR3: CASSFGTDNYEQYF
DNA: TGTGCCAGCAGCTTTGGGACGGACAACTACGAGCAGTACTTC

size: -
D: -
J: TRBJ2-5
V: TRBV20-1
length: 16
CDR3: CSAKQGRLGGQETQYF
DNA: TGCAGTGCTAAACAGGGGAGGCTAGGGGGCCAAGAGACCCAGTACTTC

size: -
D: TRBD1
J: TRBJ2-5
V: TRBV6-2/TRBV6-3
length: 14
CDR3: CASSYSGTVYGQYF
DNA: TGTGCCAGCAGTTACTCCGGGACAGTCTACGGGCAGTACTTC

size: -
D: -
J: TRBJ2-1
V: TRBV7-9
length: 17
CDR3: CACSDARGTQVGNEQFF
DNA: TGTGCCTGCAGCGACGCCCGCGGGACCCAAGTGGGCAATGAGCAGTTCTTC

size: -
D: TRBD2
J: TRBJ2-5
V: TRBV5-1
length: 15
CDR3: CASGLTSGEQETQYF
DNA: TGCGCCAGCGGCCTGACTAGCGGGGAGCAAGAGACCCAGTACTTC

size: -
D: -
J: TRBJ2-7
V: TRBV10-3
length: 15
CDR3: CAISEISGASYEQYF
DNA: TGTGCCATCAGTGAGATTTCAGGGGCCTCCTACGAGCAGTACTTC

size: -
D: -
J: TRBJ2-1
V: TRBV27
length: 13
CDR3: CASSSYPYNEQFF
DNA: TGTGCCAGCAGTTCATACCCCTACAATGAGCAGTTCTTC

size: few
D: TRBD2
J: TRBJ2-1
V: TRBV4-1
length: 19
CDR3: CASSQDRILAGDVYNEQFF
DNA: TGCGCCAGCAGCCAAGATCGAATCCTAGCGGGGGATGTCTACAATGAGCAGTTCTTC

size: many
D: TRBD1
J: TRBJ1-5
V: TRBV7-2
length: 16
CDR3: CASSYTGTGGNQPQHF
DNA: TGTGCCAGCAGCTACACCGGGACAGGGGGCAATCAGCCCCAGCATTTT

size: -
D: -
J: TRBJ2-5
V: TRBV7-9
length: 13
CDR3: CASSFSGDETQYF
DNA: TGTGCCAGCAGCTTTTCGGGGGACGAGACCCAGTACTTC

size: -
D: -
J: TRBJ2-1
V: TRBV25-1
length: 12
CDR3: CASSSAGQEQFF
DNA: TGTGCCAGCAGCTCAGCGGGACAAGAGCAGTTCTTC